This TCR beta chain was sequenced for a study of cytomegalovirus exposure and HLA in healthy donors. Study-wide findings and caveats: Based on reports, TCR beta sequences accurately predicted HLA-A and HLA-B alleles for most subjects.

Healthy individuals who donated bone marrow served as the donors. Donors likely had unrecorded immune exposures despite being nominally healthy when sampled. The PCR ran on 60 Vbeta and 13 Jbeta primers. Only in-frame clones appear in the TCRdb table, and some are missing; sequencing was by immunoSEQ multiplex PCR. The data contain under 200,000 clones, roughly 80% of them seen just once; the ten biggest clones take up less than 7%. Remarks on this clone: What it binds is unknown.

The sample was PBMCs. The receptor was derived from a man aged 40-49 years in good health and CMV-seropositive.

CDR3 region: CSALTGSHNEQFF. For the CDR3, the DNA is TGCAGCGCCCTAACCGGTTCCCACAATGAGCAGTTCTTC. The chain carries TRBV29-1 and TRBJ2-1; D gene ambiguous. The CDR3 spans 13 residues. Trimming cost V 7 bases and J 5 bases, with 15 bases left between them. CDR1 is SQVTM and CDR2 is ANQGSEA in the germline V gene.